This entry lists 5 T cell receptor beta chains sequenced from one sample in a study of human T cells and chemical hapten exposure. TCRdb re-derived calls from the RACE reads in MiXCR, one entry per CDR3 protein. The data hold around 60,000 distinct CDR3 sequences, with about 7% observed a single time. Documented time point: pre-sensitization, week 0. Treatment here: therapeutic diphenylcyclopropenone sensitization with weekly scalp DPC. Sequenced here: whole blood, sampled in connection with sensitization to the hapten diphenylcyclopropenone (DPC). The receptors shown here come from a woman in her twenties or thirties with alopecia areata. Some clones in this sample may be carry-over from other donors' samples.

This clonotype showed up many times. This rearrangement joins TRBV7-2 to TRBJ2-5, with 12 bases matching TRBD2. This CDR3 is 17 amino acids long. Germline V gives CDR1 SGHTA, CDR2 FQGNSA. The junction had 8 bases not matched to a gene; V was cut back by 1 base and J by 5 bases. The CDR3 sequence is CASSLDGLAGGRETQYF. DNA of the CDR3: TGTGCCAGCAGCTTAGATGGGCTAGCGGGGGGGCGGGAGACCCAGTACTTC. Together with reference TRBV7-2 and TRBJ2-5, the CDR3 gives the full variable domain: GAGVSQSPSNKVTEKGKDVELRCDPISGHTALYWYRQSLGQGLEFLIYFQGNSAPDKSGLPSDRFSAERTGGSVSTLTIQRTQQEDSAVYLCASSLDGLAGGRETQYFGPGTRLLVL.

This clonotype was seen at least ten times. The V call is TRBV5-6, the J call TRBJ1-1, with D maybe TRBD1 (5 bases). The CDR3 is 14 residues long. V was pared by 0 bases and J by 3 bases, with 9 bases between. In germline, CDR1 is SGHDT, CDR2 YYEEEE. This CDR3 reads CASSLARDHTEAFF. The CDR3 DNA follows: TGTGCCAGCAGCTTGGCCAGGGATCACACTGAAGCTTTCTTT.

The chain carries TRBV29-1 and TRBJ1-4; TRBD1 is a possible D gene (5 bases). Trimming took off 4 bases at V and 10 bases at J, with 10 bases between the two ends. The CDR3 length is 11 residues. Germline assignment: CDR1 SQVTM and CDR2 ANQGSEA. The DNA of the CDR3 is TGCAGCGTTGCAAGGGGAGGAAAACTGTTTTTT. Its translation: CSVARGGKLFF.

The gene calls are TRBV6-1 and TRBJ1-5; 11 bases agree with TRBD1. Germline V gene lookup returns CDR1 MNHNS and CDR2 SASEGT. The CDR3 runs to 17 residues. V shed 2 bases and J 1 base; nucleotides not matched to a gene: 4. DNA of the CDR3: TGTGCCAGCAGTGAAAGGGGACAGGGGGTCAGCAATCAGCCCCAGCATTTT. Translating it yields CASSERGQGVSNQPQHF.

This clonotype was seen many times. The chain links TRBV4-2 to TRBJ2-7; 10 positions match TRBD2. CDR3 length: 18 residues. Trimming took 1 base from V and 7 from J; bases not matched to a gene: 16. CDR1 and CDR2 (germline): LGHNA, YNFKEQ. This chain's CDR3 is CASSQGGASGGPREEQYF. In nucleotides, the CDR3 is TGTGCCAGCAGCCAAGGTGGTGCTAGCGGGGGCCCAAGGGAAGAGCAGTACTTC.